This TCR beta chain was observed in a study of cytotoxic CD8 clonotypes in ibrutinib-treated CLL. Produced via immunoSEQ multiplex PCR; TCRdb's table is partial and in-frame only. The repertoire consists of around 310,000 clones, with just under 80% occurring once and the leading ten covering approximately 7%. Germline CDR1 LNHDA, CDR2 SQIVND (reference sequence). Trimming took 6 bases from V and 6 from J; bases not matched to a gene: 11. The CDR3 is 16 residues long. The sequence came from a human donor with chronic lymphocytic leukemia. Sequencing used PBMCs, obtained before ibrutinib treatment. This chain connects TRBV19 to TRBJ1-2; 12 bases are shared with TRBD1. The CDR3 protein is CASSRTPGQGADGYTF. CDR3 DNA: TGTGCCAGTAGCCGAACTCCGGGACAGGGGGCGGATGGCTACACCTTC.